This T cell receptor beta chain emerged from a study of blood T cell repertoires in COVID-19. Looking at the study overall: Samples of COVID-19 (acute and convalescent) were obtained from the United States, Italy and Spain.

This CDR3 is built from 18 residues. J was trimmed by 2 bases and V by 5 bases; bases with no gene match: 8. Germline V gives CDR1 PRHDT, CDR2 FYEKMQ (reference sequence). Original analysis: The assay estimated nucleated cells by amplifying reference gene primers. This table comes from immunoSEQ multiplex PCR, and its TCRdb copy is limited to in-frame clones, with some not included. From that table come the V and J calls and clone size; the DNA was used to work out D and trimming. The sample shows roughly 50,000 clones, 75% to 90% of them seen only once. The chain has TRBV13 and TRBJ2-5; TRBD2 agrees at 16 bases. The source of this sequence is a woman aged 60-75 years with active COVID-19. The sample taken for sequencing was peripheral blood. The CDR3 here is CASSRSGLAGGLQETQYF. The CDR3 DNA reads as TGTGCCAGCAGCCGATCGGGACTAGCGGGGGGGCTACAAGAGACCCAGTACTTC.